These T cell receptor beta chains were read from a single sample in a study of blood T cell repertoires in COVID-19. Repertoires were generated with immunoSEQ multiplex PCR, while TCRdb's copy carries only in-frame clones and drops some. This repertoire shows roughly 120,000 clones, about 89% found once; its top ten account for 3.5% to 4.5%. Input material: peripheral blood. The source is a man in his forties with acute or convalescent COVID-19. CDR3s include the opening cysteine and the closing phenylalanine or tryptophan. A D gene is named only where the DNA matches it firmly. The size field is filled for only some rows; it gives once, few, many or a size class.

D gene: NA; clone size: NA; J gene: TRBJ2-1; V gene: TRBV6-5; CDR3 protein: CASSCLADNEQFF; CDR3 DNA: TGTGCCAGCAGTTGCTTGGCGGACAATGAGCAGTTCTTC
D gene: TRBD1; clone size: NA; J gene: TRBJ1-2; V gene: TRBV5-1; CDR3 protein: CASSWGTGGSYGYTF; CDR3 DNA: TGCGCCAGCAGCTGGGGGACAGGGGGTAGCTATGGCTACACCTTC
D gene: NA; clone size: NA; J gene: TRBJ1-3; V gene: TRBV5-1; CDR3 protein: CASSLGAGNTIYF; CDR3 DNA: TGCGCCAGCAGCTTAGGGGCTGGAAACACCATATATTTT
D gene: TRBD1; clone size: once; J gene: TRBJ1-1; V gene: TRBV19; CDR3 protein: CASSPNAGQGNTEAFF; CDR3 DNA: TGTGCCAGTAGTCCAAATGCGGGACAGGGGAACACTGAAGCTTTCTTT
D gene: TRBD2; clone size: NA; J gene: TRBJ2-5; V gene: TRBV24-1; CDR3 protein: CATSDATSGRSETQYF; CDR3 DNA: TGTGCCACCAGTGATGCGACTAGCGGGAGGTCGGAGACCCAGTACTTC
D gene: NA; clone size: NA; J gene: TRBJ1-5; V gene: TRBV3-1/TRBV3-2; CDR3 protein: CASSQGVRNQPQHF; CDR3 DNA: TGTGCCAGCAGCCAGGGCGTGCGCAATCAGCCCCAGCATTTT
D gene: NA; clone size: NA; J gene: TRBJ1-5; V gene: TRBV29-1; CDR3 protein: CSAGGVGEPQHF; CDR3 DNA: TGCAGCGCTGGAGGGGTAGGTGAGCCCCAGCATTTT
D gene: NA; clone size: NA; J gene: TRBJ1-1; V gene: TRBV6-1; CDR3 protein: CASSEPSGPNTEAFF; CDR3 DNA: TGTGCCAGCAGTGAACCGTCAGGGCCCAACACTGAAGCTTTCTTT
D gene: NA; clone size: once; J gene: TRBJ1-4; V gene: TRBV5-4; CDR3 protein: CASSLGSGFEKLFF; CDR3 DNA: TGTGCCAGCAGCTTGGGTTCAGGTTTTGAAAAACTGTTTTTT
D gene: TRBD2; clone size: NA; J gene: TRBJ2-7; V gene: TRBV11-2; CDR3 protein: CASSLDRVAGGDEQYF; CDR3 DNA: TGTGCCAGCAGCTTAGATCGAGTAGCGGGAGGGGACGAGCAGTACTTC
D gene: NA; clone size: NA; J gene: TRBJ2-5; V gene: TRBV12-3/TRBV12-4; CDR3 protein: CASSRQLRETQYF; CDR3 DNA: TGTGCCAGCAGTCGACAGTTACGAGAGACCCAGTACTTC
D gene: NA; clone size: NA; J gene: TRBJ1-1; V gene: TRBV28; CDR3 protein: CASSLPRTLGEAFF; CDR3 DNA: TGTGCCAGCAGTTTACCCCGGACATTAGGTGAAGCTTTCTTT
D gene: TRBD1; clone size: NA; J gene: TRBJ2-7; V gene: TRBV18; CDR3 protein: CASSRDRGVSEQYF; CDR3 DNA: TGTGCCAGCTCAAGAGACAGGGGTGTTAGCGAGCAGTACTTC
D gene: TRBD1; clone size: NA; J gene: TRBJ1-2; V gene: TRBV6-1; CDR3 protein: CASSDGQAPDDYGYTF; CDR3 DNA: TGTGCCAGCAGTGACGGACAGGCCCCTGATGACTATGGCTACACCTTC
D gene: NA; clone size: NA; J gene: TRBJ1-6; V gene: TRBV3-1/TRBV3-2; CDR3 protein: CASSQERVRSPLHF; CDR3 DNA: TGTGCCAGCAGCCAAGAGAGGGTTCGATCACCCCTCCACTTT
D gene: TRBD1; clone size: NA; J gene: TRBJ2-5; V gene: TRBV12-3/TRBV12-4; CDR3 protein: CASSRGQGETQYF; CDR3 DNA: TGTGCCAGCAGCCGAGGACAGGGTGAGACCCAGTACTTC
D gene: NA; clone size: NA; J gene: TRBJ2-7; V gene: TRBV3-1/TRBV3-2; CDR3 protein: CASSQLSSYEQYF; CDR3 DNA: TGTGCCAGCAGCCAACTTTCCAGCTACGAGCAGTACTTC
D gene: TRBD2; clone size: NA; J gene: TRBJ2-1; V gene: TRBV7-7; CDR3 protein: CASSPGLAGSDEQFF; CDR3 DNA: TGTGCCAGCAGCCCCGGACTAGCGGGATCCGATGAGCAGTTCTTC
D gene: NA; clone size: NA; J gene: TRBJ1-1; V gene: TRBV2; CDR3 protein: CASSEQGWTEAFF; CDR3 DNA: TGTGCCAGCAGTGAACAGGGGTGGACTGAAGCTTTCTTT
D gene: NA; clone size: NA; J gene: TRBJ2-1; V gene: TRBV20-1; CDR3 protein: CSASVASARLEQFF; CDR3 DNA: TGCAGTGCTAGTGTCGCTAGCGCGAGGTTAGAGCAGTTCTTC
D gene: TRBD1; clone size: NA; J gene: TRBJ2-2; V gene: TRBV5-1; CDR3 protein: CASSLTGGVDGELFF; CDR3 DNA: TGCGCCAGCAGCTTGACAGGGGGAGTCGACGGGGAGCTGTTTTTT
D gene: TRBD2; clone size: NA; J gene: TRBJ2-3; V gene: TRBV10-3; CDR3 protein: CAIKFSGGKTDTQYF; CDR3 DNA: TGTGCCATCAAGTTTAGCGGGGGGAAAACAGATACGCAGTATTTT
D gene: TRBD1; clone size: NA; J gene: TRBJ1-5; V gene: TRBV6-5; CDR3 protein: CASRTQQGDQPQHF; CDR3 DNA: TGTGCCAGCCGAACCCAACAGGGGGATCAGCCCCAGCATTTT